This entry lists 30 T cell receptor beta chains sequenced from one sample in a study of blood T cell repertoires in COVID-19. Sequencing was performed with immunoSEQ multiplex PCR; in TCRdb, only in-frame clones are kept and a portion is missing. There are 150,000 to 200,000 clones in the sample; 86% occur only once, and about 0.95% lies in the top ten. The sequenced sample was peripheral blood. The source is a man younger than 35 with acute or convalescent COVID-19.

The chain joins TRBV5-4 to TRBJ1-1; D may be TRBD1 (5 bases). Germline V gene sequence: CDR1 SGHNT, CDR2 YYREEE (reference sequence). V was shortened by 3 bases and J by 10 bases, with 13 bases between the two germline ends. The CDR3 has 12 residues. This CDR3 is CASSYEGRGAFF. In DNA, the CDR3 is TGTGCCAGCAGCTATGAGGGGAGGGGAGCTTTCTTT.

V and J are TRBV19 and TRBJ1-1; 8 bases line up with TRBD1. With V trimmed by 7 bases and J by 1 base, 5 bases remained unmatched. Germline V gene lookup returns CDR1 LNHDA and CDR2 SQIVND (reference sequence). This CDR3 has 14 amino acids. CDR3 sequence (DNA): TGTGCCAGTACCCCGCAGGGGGCGAACACTGAAGCTTTCTTT. The encoded protein is CASTPQGANTEAFF.

J is TRBJ2-7 and V is TRBV28, with 13 bases lining up with TRBD2. This CDR3 region has 15 residues. The junction had 9 bases not matched to a gene; V was cut back by 6 bases and J by 7 bases. Germline CDR1 is MDHEN and CDR2 is SYDVKM. The CDR3 DNA sequence: TGTGCCAGCAGGCGAACTAGCGGGGGGGCTTGGGAGCAGTACGTC. Translation gives CASRRTSGGAWEQYV.

The rearrangement joins TRBV23-1 to TRBJ1-4, with TRBD1 matching 10 bases. TRBV23-1 has ORF status, its function being uncertain. Trimming removed 2 bases from V and 2 bases from J; junction bases left unmatched: 20. CDR3 length equals 22 residues. The CDR3 spells CASSQPGQGHPGSPPTNEKLFF. The CDR3 DNA follows: TGCGCCAGCAGTCAACCGGGACAGGGGCATCCTGGATCTCCCCCCACTAATGAAAAACTGTTTTTT.

The rearrangement links TRBV5-8 to TRBJ2-2; 9 bases are a match to TRBD1. The junction had 12 bases not matched to a gene; V was cut back by 7 bases and J by 5 bases. This CDR3 is built from 16 residues. Germline CDR1 reads SGHTS; CDR2 reads YDEGEE. Here the CDR3 DNA reads TGTGCCAGCGGGAAGGACCACAGGGGGCATACCGGGGAGCTGTTTTTT. Its protein is CASGKDHRGHTGELFF.

The CDR3 spells CASSENRGFQPQHF. DNA of the CDR3: TGTGCCAGCAGTGAAAACAGGGGGTTTCAGCCCCAGCATTTT. The chain recombines TRBV2 with TRBJ1-5, with TRBD1 identical over 8 bases. Looked up from germline, CDR1 is SNHLY and CDR2 is FYNNEI. J lost 6 bases, V lost 2 bases, and 3 bases had no gene match. This CDR3 comprises 14 residues.

The gene calls are TRBV9 and TRBJ2-2, with D hard to call. Germline V gene data show CDR1 as SGDLS and CDR2 as YYNGEE. With 0 bases removed from V and 0 bases from J, the gap between germline ends came to 6 bases. This CDR3 region has 15 residues. CDR3 residues: CASSVETPNTGELFF. CDR3 nucleotides: TGTGCCAGCAGCGTAGAGACTCCGAACACCGGGGAGCTGTTTTTT.

V gene TRBV30 combines with J gene TRBJ1-5; D is ambiguous. Deletions cut 1 base from V and 4 bases from J, with 5 bases between. This CDR3 spans 12 amino acids. Germline CDR1 and CDR2: GTSNPN and SVGIG (reference sequence). The CDR3 DNA reads as TGTGCCTGGAGTGGGGCGAATCAGCCCCAGCATTTT. This translates into CAWSGANQPQHF.

The chain carries TRBV12-3 or TRBV12-4 and TRBJ2-5; possibly TRBD1 for D (6 bases). The CDR3 sequence is 13 residues long. Between the trimmed V and J ends, which lost 6 bases and 4 bases, there was a span of 12 bases. In nucleotides, the CDR3 is TGTGCCAGCAGCCCACAGGGTAGAGAGACCCAGTACTTC. It specifies CASSPQGRETQYF.

V usage is TRBV3-1 (or the pseudogene TRBV3-2) and J usage is TRBJ1-1, with TRBD1 as a possible D gene (6 bases). V was cut by 3 bases and J by 3 bases, with 11 bases left in between. The CDR3 spans 14 residues. Germline CDR1 LGHDT, CDR2 YNNKEL (reference sequence). This chain's CDR3 is CASSHGTGYTEAFF. In nucleotides, the CDR3 is TGTGCCAGCAGCCATGGTACAGGGTACACTGAAGCTTTCTTT.

The rearrangement links TRBV3-1 (or the pseudogene TRBV3-2) to TRBJ1-2; tentatively, D is TRBD1 (6 bases). V was pared by 4 bases and J by 6 bases, with 15 bases between. CDR1 LGHDT and CDR2 YNNKEL come from the germline V gene (reference sequence). This CDR3 contains 14 residues. CDR3 sequence (DNA): TGTGCCAGCAGCCCGACGGGGGGACAAGATGGCTACACCTTC. Amino acids: CASSPTGGQDGYTF.

The chain combines TRBV28 with TRBJ2-3, with 8 nucleotides matching TRBD2. The CDR3 is 12 residues long. From germline, CDR1 is MDHEN and CDR2 SYDVKM. J lost 10 bases, V lost 6 bases, and 6 bases had no gene match. The CDR3 region is CASRYPSGPQYF. The CDR3 nucleotides read TGTGCCAGCAGATATCCTAGCGGGCCGCAGTATTTT.

This clone was recorded a few times. V gene TRBV5-1 combines with J gene TRBJ2-3; a weak D match, TRBD1 (6 bases). Trimming left V 4 bases short and J 2 bases short, with 26 bases between. This CDR3 has 19 residues. Germline values: CDR1 SGHRS, CDR2 YFSETQ. The CDR3 loop reads CASSLTVTGVARDTDTQYF. The CDR3 DNA follows: TGCGCCAGCAGCCTGACGGTGACAGGAGTAGCGAGGGACACAGATACGCAGTATTTT.

J is TRBJ2-4 and V is TRBV4-1; TRBD2 matches 13 bases. The germline gives CDR1 MGHRA, CDR2 YSYEKL. Germline trimming cut 2 bases from V and 0 bases from J; bases unmatched to any gene: 16. The CDR3 covers 22 residues. CDR3: CASSQLTQGARLAGGAKNIQYF. CDR3 nucleotide sequence: TGCGCCAGCAGCCAACTGACTCAGGGGGCCCGACTAGCGGGGGGAGCCAAAAACATTCAGTACTTC.

The chain employs TRBV28 and TRBJ1-3; 12 positions agree with TRBD1. The CDR3 covers 16 residues. Germline V gene data show CDR1 as MDHEN and CDR2 as SYDVKM. V trimming: 3 bases; J trimming: 1 base; junction bases outside the gene matches: 1. CDR3 region: CASSLGQGASGNTIYF. The CDR3 DNA reads TGTGCCAGCAGTTTGGGACAGGGGGCTTCTGGAAACACCATATATTTT.

V usage is TRBV27 and J usage is TRBJ2-1, with a possible D match to TRBD2 (6 bases). Germline-derived CDR1 and CDR2 are MNHEY and SMNVEV (reference sequence). The CDR3 is 15 amino acids. With 3 bases removed from V and 1 base from J, the gap between germline ends came to 10 bases. CDR3 in amino acids: CASSFFRGSYNEQFF. The CDR3 nucleotides read TGTGCCAGCAGTTTCTTCCGGGGGTCCTACAATGAGCAGTTCTTC.

This rearrangement joins TRBV9 to TRBJ2-3, with TRBD1 as a possible D gene (5 bases). Trimming took 3 bases from V and 6 from J, leaving 11 bases between them. The CDR3 loop spans 13 amino acids. Germline V gives CDR1 SGDLS, CDR2 YYNGEE. CDR3 protein: CASSGQTTDTQYF. CDR3 bases: TGTGCCAGCAGCGGACAGACAACGGATACGCAGTATTTT.

CDR3 sequence: CASRPGPGFGGTANTGELFF. The CDR3 nucleotides are TGTGCCAGCAGGCCAGGTCCGGGTTTTGGCGGGACAGCGAACACCGGGGAGCTGTTTTTT. This chain joins TRBV5-5 and TRBJ2-2; possible D gene TRBD1, 7 bases. CDR1 and CDR2 from the germline V gene are SGHKS and YYEKEE (reference sequence). The V end was cut by 5 bases, the J end by 0 bases, with 26 bases between. The CDR3 spans 20 residues.

J is TRBJ1-1 and V is TRBV15; 7 bases align to TRBD1. The CDR3 extends over 14 amino acids. Germline V gene sequence: CDR1 LNHNV, CDR2 YYDKDF (reference sequence). V lost 3 bases, J lost 1 base, and 2 bases stayed unmatched. CDR3: CATSRTGKNTEAFF. The DNA for the CDR3 is TGTGCCACCAGCAGGACAGGGAAGAACACTGAAGCTTTCTTT.

The chain couples TRBV10-3 to TRBJ2-1; 7 bases map to TRBD1. The CDR3 is 14 residues long. Germline CDR1 ENHRY, CDR2 SYGVKD. J lost 6 bases, V lost 5 bases, and 7 bases had no gene match. This chain's CDR3 is CAISKRQGGNEQFF. As DNA, the CDR3 is TGTGCCATCAGTAAACGACAGGGCGGCAATGAGCAGTTCTTC.

The chain is built from TRBV6-1 and TRBJ2-1; perhaps TRBD2 as D (5 bases). CDR1 and CDR2 from the germline V gene are MNHNS and SASEGT. This CDR3 comprises 15 residues. With 2 bases removed from V and 0 bases from J, the gap between germline ends came to 8 bases. The DNA of the CDR3 is TGTGCCAGCAGTGAACGAGGGAGCTCCTACAATGAGCAGTTCTTC. Amino acid sequence: CASSERGSSYNEQFF.

The V gene is TRBV5-6, the J gene TRBJ2-7; a weak D match, TRBD1 (6 bases). Germline loops: CDR1 SGHDT, CDR2 YYEEEE. CDR3 size: 14 residues. Trimming pared 4 bases from V and 2 bases from J, leaving 13 bases between. In nucleotides, the CDR3 is TGTGCCAGCAGCCGATTGGCAGGGGCCTACGAGCAGTACGTC. It is translated as CASSRLAGAYEQYV.

The chain combines TRBV18 with TRBJ1-2, with TRBD1 identical over 7 bases. There are 17 residues in the CDR3. With 3 bases clipped from V and 4 bases from J, the junction kept 14 bases outside the gene matches. Germline V lookup: CDR1 KGHSH, CDR2 LQKENI. The CDR3: CASSPQGQANSVYGYTF. CDR3 in DNA: TGTGCCAGCTCACCCCAAGGACAGGCCAATTCCGTCTATGGCTACACCTTC.

The rearrangement joins TRBV30 to TRBJ1-5; no definite D call. Trimming removed 2 bases at V and 6 bases at J, with 11 bases between. From germline, CDR1 is GTSNPN and CDR2 SVGIG (reference sequence). This CDR3 spans 13 amino acids. The CDR3 nucleotides read TGTGCCTGGAGTCCGCGGCGGCTTCAGCCCCAGCATTTT. It specifies CAWSPRRLQPQHF. Filled out from reference TRBV30 and TRBJ1-5, the complete variable domain reads SQTIHQWPATLVQPVGSPLSLECTVEGTSNPNLYWYRQAAGRGLQLLFYSVGIGQISSEVPQNLSASRPQDRQFILSSKKLLLSDSGFYLCAWSPRRLQPQHFGDGTRLSIL.

This chain connects TRBV19 to TRBJ1-2; D is possibly TRBD1 (5 bases). The germline V and J ends were trimmed by 3 bases and 2 bases, with 7 bases remaining between them. This CDR3 spans 13 amino acids. From germline, CDR1 is LNHDA and CDR2 SQIVND (reference sequence). The CDR3 sequence is CASSMGGNYGYTF. DNA for the CDR3: TGTGCCAGTAGTATGGGGGGGAACTATGGCTACACCTTC.

CDR3 bases: TGTGCTAGTGGTTTGTCCAGGGTCGGAAACACCATATATTTT. It specifies CASGLSRVGNTIYF. The rearrangement joins TRBV12-5 to TRBJ1-3; tentatively, D is TRBD1 (5 bases). The length of the CDR3 is 14 residues. Germline CDR1 and CDR2: LGHNT and FRNRAP. V was pared by 2 bases and J by 4 bases, with 9 bases between.

V and J are TRBV7-2 and TRBJ2-3; weak D call: TRBD1 (6 bases). Per germline, CDR1 SGHTA and CDR2 FQGNSA. This CDR3 has 14 residues. Trimming removed 6 bases at V and 4 bases at J, with 14 bases between. The CDR3 coding sequence is TGTGCCAGCAGACGTAGTGGGGGCCCAGATACGCAGTATTTT. It yields the protein CASRRSGGPDTQYF.

The chain joins TRBV30 to TRBJ1-2, with 10 bases identical to TRBD1. This CDR3 is 14 amino acids long. The V gene's germline CDR1 is GTSNPN and CDR2 SVGIG (reference sequence). J lost 9 bases, V lost 1 base, and 8 bases had no gene match. CDR3 coding DNA: TGTGCCTGGAGTGCGGGACAGGGGATTGGTAGCTACACCTTC. Translated, it gives CAWSAGQGIGSYTF.

This chain links TRBV6-5 with TRBJ1-3; 7 positions agree with TRBD1. J lost 7 bases, V lost 5 bases, and 11 bases had no gene match. The CDR3 contains 15 residues. Germline V gene lookup returns CDR1 MNHEY and CDR2 SVGAGI. CDR3 bases: TGTGCCAGCAGTAGAGCCGGGACAGTTTTCAACACCATATATTTT. Its translation: CASSRAGTVFNTIYF.

The rearrangement uses TRBV7-9 and TRBJ1-1; D is unclear. This CDR3 comprises 13 residues. V was pared by 5 bases and J by 3 bases, with 10 bases between. Germline-derived CDR1 and CDR2 are SEHNR and FQNEAQ (reference sequence). The DNA for the CDR3 is TGTGCCAGCAGCCGGTCATTGTACACTGAAGCTTTCTTT. It specifies CASSRSLYTEAFF.